Each of the 17 T cell receptor beta chains below was sequenced from the same sample in a study of cytomegalovirus exposure and HLA in healthy donors. Primers included in the PCR were 60 Vbeta and 13 Jbeta primers. The method was immunoSEQ multiplex PCR; TCRdb's version includes in-frame clones alone and lacks a portion of them. This table has approximately 150,000 clones, around 80% appearing once. Input material: PBMCs. The receptor set was obtained from a woman between 25 and 40 years old in good health and CMV-seropositive.

This clone has only a few counts. This chain connects TRBV28 to TRBJ2-2; D unclear. The CDR3 extends over 13 amino acids. Germline loops: CDR1 MDHEN, CDR2 SYDVKM. The germline V and J ends were trimmed by 3 bases and 3 bases, with 5 bases remaining between them. The CDR3 DNA sequence: TGTGCCAGCAGTTTTTCGGACACCGGGGAGCTGTTTTTT. Translation gives CASSFSDTGELFF.

This sequence joins TRBV5-4 and TRBJ1-2; 7 bases agree with TRBD1. V was clipped by 0 bases and J by 3 bases; unmatched bases: 2. CDR3 length: 14 amino acids. Germline CDR1 and CDR2: SGHNT and YYREEE (reference sequence). CDR3 DNA: TGTGCCAGCAGCTTGGGAGGACAGGACTATGGCTACACCTTC. It encodes CASSLGGQDYGYTF.

In this sample, this clone turned up once. V usage is TRBV5-1 and J usage is TRBJ2-6; the match to TRBD1 covers 7 bases. V lost 2 bases to trimming and J lost 1 base; unmatched junction nucleotides: 9. Germline V gene sequence: CDR1 SGHRS, CDR2 YFSETQ. CDR3 length: 18 residues. CDR3 nucleotide sequence: TGCGCCAGCAGCTTCCTCGCTACAGGGGTGTCTGGGGCCAACGTCCTGACTTTC. It translates to CASSFLATGVSGANVLTF.

The genes are TRBV9 and TRBJ2-1, with 7 bases aligning to TRBD2. V shed 8 bases, J shed 0 bases, and the junction held 11 bases outside the gene matches. From germline, CDR1 is SGDLS and CDR2 YYNGEE. CDR3 length equals 16 residues. CDR3 coding DNA: TGTGCCAGTAGGGCGGGAGAATCGAGCTCCTACAATGAGCAGTTCTTC. Translation: CASRAGESSSYNEQFF.

The rearrangement uses TRBV7-7 and TRBJ2-7, with D possibly TRBD2 on 6 matching bases. CDR1 SSHAT and CDR2 FNYEAQ come from the germline V gene (reference sequence). The CDR3 spans 15 residues. Trimming took off 4 bases at V and 7 bases at J, with 20 bases between the two ends. The DNA of the CDR3 is TGTGCCAGCAGCTCCGAAGTCGGGGGAGAGGGGGAGCAGTACTTC. This translates into CASSSEVGGEGEQYF.

This CDR3 is CASSPRQSYNEQFF. CDR3 DNA sequence: TGTGCCAGCAGCCCGCGGCAGTCCTACAATGAGCAGTTCTTC. The chain employs TRBV14 and TRBJ2-1; D gene ambiguous. The CDR3 is 14 residues long. Trimming stripped 4 bases from V and 1 base from J, with 8 bases between. The germline gives CDR1 SGHDN, CDR2 FVKESK.

With respect to this clone: Sequence at one end of the junction differs from germline and may be a read error. The chain employs TRBV7-2 and TRBJ2-1, with 11 bases that match TRBD1. CDR1 and CDR2 (germline): SGHTA, FQGNSA. The CDR3 runs 15 residues. DNA for the CDR3: TGTGCCAGCAGATTAGTGGGGACAGGGGGCAATGAGCAGTTCTTC. Its translation is CASRLVGTGGNEQFF.

This chain links TRBV10-3 with TRBJ2-7; 7 nucleotides line up with TRBD2. The CDR3 consists of 15 residues. CDR1 is ENHRY, CDR2 SYGVKD, per germline. The junction had 7 bases not matched to a gene; V was cut back by 3 bases and J by 2 bases. The CDR3 DNA is TGTGCCATCAGTGAACCAGCGGGAAAACCCTACGAGCAGTACTTC. It encodes CAISEPAGKPYEQYF.

This clone was detected only once. The chain is built from TRBV7-2 and TRBJ2-5, with D possibly TRBD1 on 6 matching bases. The CDR3 is 14 residues long. V was cut by 2 bases and J by 1 base, with 8 bases left in between. Germline-derived CDR1 and CDR2 are SGHTA and FQGNSA. The CDR3 DNA follows: TGTGCCAGCAGCTTAACAGGGCCCCAAGAGACCCAGTACTTC. Amino acids: CASSLTGPQETQYF.

The chain recombines TRBV19 with TRBJ1-1; D gene unclear. Trimming removed 5 bases from V and 4 bases from J, with 17 bases in between. The V gene's germline CDR1 is LNHDA and CDR2 SQIVND (reference sequence). The CDR3 loop spans 15 amino acids. The chain's CDR3 is CASSGPSRMSTEAFF. In DNA, the CDR3 is TGTGCCAGTAGTGGCCCTTCTAGGATGAGCACTGAAGCTTTCTTT.

The chain carries TRBV10-3 and TRBJ1-1; 7 positions agree with TRBD1. With V trimmed by 6 bases and J by 0 bases, 10 bases remained unmatched. CDR1 ENHRY and CDR2 SYGVKD come from the germline V gene. This CDR3 spans 16 amino acids. The DNA of the CDR3 is TGTGCCATCAGGCCCACAGGGGACTCCATGAACACTGAAGCTTTCTTT. It translates to CAIRPTGDSMNTEAFF.

Points on this clone: Other DNA sequences in the sample encode the same CDR3. The chain combines TRBV27 with TRBJ2-7, with 8 nucleotides matching TRBD2. Germline V CDR1 and CDR2: MNHEY, SMNVEV (reference sequence). V was clipped by 7 bases and J by 4 bases; unmatched bases: 3. The CDR3 sequence is 12 residues long. CDR3 protein: CASTGGGYEQYF. The CDR3 DNA is TGTGCCAGCACCGGGGGGGGGTACGAGCAGTACTTC.

This clone was detected a few times. This chain links TRBV6-1 with TRBJ2-7, with D maybe TRBD1 (6 bases). This CDR3 has 14 amino acids. Germline CDR1 MNHNS, CDR2 SASEGT. Trimming shortened V by 6 bases and J by 0 bases, and 12 bases separated the two germline ends. The CDR3: CASSPGTFSYEQYF. DNA of the CDR3: TGTGCCAGCAGCCCCGGGACATTCTCCTACGAGCAGTACTTC.

The CDR3 region has the DNA TGTGCCAGCAGTAAAAGCAAGCGGGACGACACAGATACGCAGTATTTT. It specifies CASSKSKRDDTDTQYF. This sequence joins TRBV6-6 and TRBJ2-3; 7 nucleotides agree with TRBD2. The CDR3 is 16 amino acids. Trimming at V came to 5 bases and at J to 2 bases, leaving 10 bases not matched to a gene. Germline loops: CDR1 MNHNY, CDR2 SVGAGI (reference sequence).

This rearrangement joins TRBV5-1 to TRBJ2-7; 11 bases fit TRBD2. J was trimmed by 2 bases and V by 4 bases; bases with no gene match: 5. CDR1 is SGHRS, CDR2 YFSETQ, per germline. The CDR3 runs 15 residues. In nucleotides, the CDR3 is TGCGCCAGCAGCGCCGATAGCGGGAGGGCCTACGAGCAGTACTTC. The encoded protein is CASSADSGRAYEQYF.

This clone was observed once. The CDR3 DNA reads as TGCGCCAGCAGCCGGACAGGGGGCCGTTCTGACTATGGCTACACCTTC. Amino acid sequence: CASSRTGGRSDYGYTF. The chain recombines TRBV4-3 with TRBJ1-2; TRBD1 matches 11 bases. CDR3 length: 16 residues. The ends lost 4 bases at V and 3 bases at J; junction bases unmatched: 7. CDR1 is LGHNA, CDR2 YSLEER, per germline.

The chain is built from TRBV10-3 and TRBJ1-2; a possible D gene is TRBD1 (6 bases). V was shortened by 4 bases and J by 2 bases, with 17 bases between the two germline ends. The CDR3 runs 16 residues. Germline V gene lookup returns CDR1 ENHRY and CDR2 SYGVKD. As DNA, the CDR3 is TGTGCCATCAGTGCTGAACCAGGGGACCCAAACTATGGCTACACCTTC. It translates to CAISAEPGDPNYGYTF.